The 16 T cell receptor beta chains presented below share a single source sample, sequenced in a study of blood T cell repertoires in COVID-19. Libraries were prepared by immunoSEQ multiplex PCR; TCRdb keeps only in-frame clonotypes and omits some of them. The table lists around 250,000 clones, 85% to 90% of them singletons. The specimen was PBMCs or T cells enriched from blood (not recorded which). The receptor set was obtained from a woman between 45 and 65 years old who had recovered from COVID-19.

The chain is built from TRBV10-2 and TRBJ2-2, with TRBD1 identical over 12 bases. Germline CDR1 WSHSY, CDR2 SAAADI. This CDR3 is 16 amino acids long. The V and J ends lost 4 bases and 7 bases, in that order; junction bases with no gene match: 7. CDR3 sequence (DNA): TGCGCCAGCAGTGGTGTGGGACAGGGGGCGTACGGGGAGCTGTTTTTT. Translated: CASSGVGQGAYGELFF.

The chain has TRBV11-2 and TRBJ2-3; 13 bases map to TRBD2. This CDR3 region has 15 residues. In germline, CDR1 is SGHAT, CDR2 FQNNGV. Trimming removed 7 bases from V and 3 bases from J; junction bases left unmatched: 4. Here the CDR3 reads CASTTGLAGTDTQYF. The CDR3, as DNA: TGTGCCAGCACCACGGGACTAGCGGGAACAGATACGCAGTATTTT.

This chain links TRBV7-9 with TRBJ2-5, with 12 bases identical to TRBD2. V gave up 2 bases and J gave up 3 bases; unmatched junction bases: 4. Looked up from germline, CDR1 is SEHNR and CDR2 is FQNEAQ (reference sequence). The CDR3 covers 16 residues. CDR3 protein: CASSLTLAGGEETQYF. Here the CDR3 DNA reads TGTGCCAGCAGCTTAACCCTAGCGGGAGGGGAAGAGACCCAGTACTTC.

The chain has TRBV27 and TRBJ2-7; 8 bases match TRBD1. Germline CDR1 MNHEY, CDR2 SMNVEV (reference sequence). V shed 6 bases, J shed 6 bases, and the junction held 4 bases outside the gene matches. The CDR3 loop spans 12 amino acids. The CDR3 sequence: CASSWTGSEQYF. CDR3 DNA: TGTGCCAGCAGCTGGACAGGGTCCGAGCAGTACTTC.

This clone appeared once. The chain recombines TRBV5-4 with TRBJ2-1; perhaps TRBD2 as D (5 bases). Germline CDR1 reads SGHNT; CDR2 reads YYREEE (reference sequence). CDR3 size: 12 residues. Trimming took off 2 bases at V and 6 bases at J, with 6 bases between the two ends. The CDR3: CASSLLGNEQFF. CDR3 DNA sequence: TGTGCCAGCAGCTTACTAGGCAATGAGCAGTTCTTC. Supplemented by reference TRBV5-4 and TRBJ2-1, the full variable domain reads ETGVTQSPTHLIKTRGQQVTLRCSSQSGHNTVSWYQQALGQGPQFIFQYYREEENGRGNFPPRFSGLQFPNYSSELNVNALELDDSALYLCASSLLGNEQFFGPGTRLTVL.

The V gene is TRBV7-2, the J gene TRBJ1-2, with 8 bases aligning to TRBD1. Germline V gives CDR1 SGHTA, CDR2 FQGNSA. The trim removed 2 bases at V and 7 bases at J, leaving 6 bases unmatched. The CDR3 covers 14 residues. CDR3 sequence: CASSLTQGVSGYTF. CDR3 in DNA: TGTGCCAGCAGCTTAACACAGGGGGTTAGTGGCTACACCTTC.

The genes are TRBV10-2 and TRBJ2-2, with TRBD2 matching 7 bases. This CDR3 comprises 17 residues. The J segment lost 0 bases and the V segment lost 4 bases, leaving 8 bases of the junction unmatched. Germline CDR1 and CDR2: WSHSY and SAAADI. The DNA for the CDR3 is TGCGCCAGCAGTGCTCGCGGGAGTTCCGCGAACACCGGGGAGCTGTTTTTT. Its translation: CASSARGSSANTGELFF.

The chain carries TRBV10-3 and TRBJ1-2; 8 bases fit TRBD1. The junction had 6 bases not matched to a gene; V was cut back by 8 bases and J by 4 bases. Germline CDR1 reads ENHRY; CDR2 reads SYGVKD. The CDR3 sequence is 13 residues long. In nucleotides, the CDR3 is TGTGCCATCCGGCAGGGGGCCTTCTATGGCTACACCTTC. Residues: CAIRQGAFYGYTF.

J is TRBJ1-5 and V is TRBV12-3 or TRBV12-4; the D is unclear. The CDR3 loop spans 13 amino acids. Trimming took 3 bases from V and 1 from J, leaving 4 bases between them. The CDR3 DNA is TGTGCCAGCAGTTTCGGGAGCAATCAGCCCCAGCATTTT. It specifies CASSFGSNQPQHF.

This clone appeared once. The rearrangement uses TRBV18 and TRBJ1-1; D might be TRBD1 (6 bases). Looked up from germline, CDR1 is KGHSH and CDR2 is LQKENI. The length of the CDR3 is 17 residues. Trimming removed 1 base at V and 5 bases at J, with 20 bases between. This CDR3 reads CASSPRRGGGPNTEAFF. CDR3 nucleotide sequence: TGTGCCAGCTCACCACGGCGGGGAGGGGGGCCGAATACTGAAGCTTTCTTT.

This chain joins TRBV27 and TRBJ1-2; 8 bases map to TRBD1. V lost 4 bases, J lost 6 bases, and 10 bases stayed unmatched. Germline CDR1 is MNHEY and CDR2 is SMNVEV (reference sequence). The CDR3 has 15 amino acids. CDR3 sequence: CASSSYRGKNDGYTF. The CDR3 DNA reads TGTGCCAGCAGTTCGTACAGGGGGAAGAACGATGGCTACACCTTC.

CDR3 sequence reads: CASDTGNTEAFF. In DNA form, the CDR3 reads TGTGCCAGCGATACCGGGAACACTGAAGCTTTCTTT. This rearrangement joins TRBV28 to TRBJ1-1, with D unresolved. V was trimmed by 8 bases and J by 1 base, leaving 8 bases between them. CDR1 is MDHEN and CDR2 is SYDVKM in the germline V gene. This CDR3 region has 12 residues.

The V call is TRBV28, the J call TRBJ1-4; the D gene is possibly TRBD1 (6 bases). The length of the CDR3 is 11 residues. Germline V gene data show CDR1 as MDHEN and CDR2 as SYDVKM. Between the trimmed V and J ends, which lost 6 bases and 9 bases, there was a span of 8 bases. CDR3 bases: TGTGCCAGCAGCCAGGGGAAAAAACTGTTTTTT. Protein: CASSQGKKLFF. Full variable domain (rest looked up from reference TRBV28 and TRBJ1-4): DVKVTQSSRYLVKRTGEKVFLECVQDMDHENMFWYRQDPGLGLRLIYFSYDVKMKEKGDIPEGYSVSREKKERFSLILESASTNQTSMYLCASSQGKKLFFGSGTQLSVL.

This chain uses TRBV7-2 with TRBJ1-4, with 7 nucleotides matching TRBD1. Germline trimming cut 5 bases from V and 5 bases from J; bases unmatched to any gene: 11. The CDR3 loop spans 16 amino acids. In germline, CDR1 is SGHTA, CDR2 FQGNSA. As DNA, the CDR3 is TGTGCCAGCAGCCGTCAAATCGGGACAGCGAATGAAAAACTGTTTTTT. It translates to CASSRQIGTANEKLFF.

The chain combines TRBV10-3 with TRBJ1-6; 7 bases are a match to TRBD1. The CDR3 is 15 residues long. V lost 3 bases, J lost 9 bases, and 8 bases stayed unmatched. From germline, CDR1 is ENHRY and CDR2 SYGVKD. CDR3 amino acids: CAISDQGGLSSPLHF. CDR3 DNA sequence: TGTGCCATCAGTGATCAAGGGGGCCTCTCTTCACCCCTCCACTTT.

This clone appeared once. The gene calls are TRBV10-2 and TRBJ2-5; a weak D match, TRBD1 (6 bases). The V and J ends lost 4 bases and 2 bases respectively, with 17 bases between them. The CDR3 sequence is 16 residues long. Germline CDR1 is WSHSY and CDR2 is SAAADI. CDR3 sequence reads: CASSVWQGFSQETQYF. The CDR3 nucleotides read TGCGCCAGCAGTGTGTGGCAGGGGTTTAGTCAAGAGACCCAGTACTTC.